This T cell receptor (beta chain) appears in the sequencing data of a study of shared clonotypes between healthy human individuals. Points from the study as a whole: Naive CD4 clonotypes overlapped across several donors at 4.5% to 5.5%. Compared with clonotypes that all four donors shared, non-shared clonotypes had lower generation probabilities.

Germline CDR1 and CDR2: SQVTM and ANQGSEA. This CDR3 is built from 18 residues. Trimming stripped 0 bases from V and 2 bases from J, with 21 bases between. Concerning this clone: Its antigen is not known.

Each sorted subset replicate got 200 ng genomic DNA, tens of thousands of genomes. Only in-frame clones appear in the TCRdb table, and some are missing; sequencing was by immunoSEQ multiplex PCR. The table lists hundreds of thousands of clones, 85% to 95% of them singletons. Only CD45RO-negative cells positively selected for CCR7 counted as naive CD8 cells, so terminally differentiated effector memory CD45RA+ cells were excluded. The study drew all its donors from Caucasian adults living in Nashville, Tennessee. Sequencing was performed on naive CD8+ T cells sorted from blood. The rearrangement uses TRBV29-1 and TRBJ2-3; D tentatively reads TRBD1 or TRBD2 (5 bases each). The clonotype comes from a man aged 25-40 years in good health. CDR3: CSVEDSRAEGYLTDTQYF. In DNA form, the CDR3 reads TGCAGCGTTGAAGATAGCCGGGCCGAGGGGTACCTCACAGATACGCAGTATTTT.